Listed below are T cell receptor beta chains from one sample, sequenced in a study of cytomegalovirus exposure and HLA in healthy donors. Sequenced by immunoSEQ multiplex PCR; TCRdb stores in-frame clones only, minus some. This sample's table has 100,000 to 150,000 clones. The sequencing input was PBMCs. Receptor source: a man aged 25-40 years in good health and CMV-seronegative. CDR3s include the opening cysteine and the closing phenylalanine or tryptophan. A D gene is named only where the DNA matches it firmly.

V gene: TRBV28; CDR3 length: 17; J gene: TRBJ2-7; D gene: TRBD1; CDR3 protein: CASSLFPEDRFSYEQYF; CDR3 DNA: TGTGCCAGCAGTTTATTCCCAGAGGACAGGTTCTCCTACGAGCAGTACTTC
V gene: TRBV7-3; CDR3 length: 14; J gene: TRBJ2-3; D gene: NA; CDR3 protein: CASSQGLSTDTQYF; CDR3 DNA: TGTGCCAGCAGCCAGGGGCTCAGCACAGATACGCAGTATTTT
V gene: TRBV7-2; CDR3 length: 11; J gene: TRBJ2-1; D gene: NA; CDR3 protein: CASSLMAGQFF; CDR3 DNA: TGTGCCAGCAGCTTAATGGCAGGGCAGTTCTTC
V gene: TRBV27; CDR3 length: 17; J gene: TRBJ2-5; D gene: NA; CDR3 protein: CASSLSMSALSWETQYF; CDR3 DNA: TGTGCCAGCAGTTTATCGATGTCGGCCCTTAGCTGGGAGACCCAGTACTTC
V gene: TRBV5-1; CDR3 length: 15; J gene: TRBJ2-1; D gene: NA; CDR3 protein: CASSTSTGEGNEQFF; CDR3 DNA: TGCGCCAGCAGCACATCGACAGGGGAGGGCAATGAGCAGTTCTTC
V gene: TRBV4-1; CDR3 length: 18; J gene: TRBJ2-3; D gene: TRBD2; CDR3 protein: CASSRSGASGTSTDTQYF; CDR3 DNA: TGCGCCAGCAGCCGGAGTGGGGCTAGCGGAACTAGCACAGATACGCAGTATTTT
V gene: TRBV28; CDR3 length: 17; J gene: TRBJ2-2; D gene: NA; CDR3 protein: CASSPVVDSYYTGELFF; CDR3 DNA: TGTGCCAGCAGCCCCGTGGTGGACAGCTATTACACCGGGGAGCTGTTTTTT
V gene: TRBV5-1; CDR3 length: 15; J gene: TRBJ2-7; D gene: NA; CDR3 protein: CASSPAAGSNGEQYF; CDR3 DNA: TGCGCCAGCAGCCCCGCGGCCGGATCCAATGGCGAGCAGTACTTC
V gene: TRBV28; CDR3 length: 15; J gene: TRBJ1-5; D gene: TRBD1; CDR3 protein: CASSLTRTGSQPQHF; CDR3 DNA: TGTGCCAGCAGTTTAACTAGGACAGGGAGTCAGCCCCAGCATTTT
V gene: TRBV7-9; CDR3 length: 15; J gene: TRBJ2-2; D gene: TRBD1; CDR3 protein: CASSLGGGATGELFF; CDR3 DNA: TGTGCCAGCAGCTTAGGAGGGGGCGCCACCGGGGAGCTGTTTTTT
V gene: TRBV30; CDR3 length: 12; J gene: TRBJ2-7; D gene: NA; CDR3 protein: CAWDLAGYEQYF; CDR3 DNA: TGTGCCTGGGATTTGGCGGGCTACGAGCAGTACTTC
V gene: TRBV30; CDR3 length: 12; J gene: TRBJ1-5; D gene: NA; CDR3 protein: CACGDSNQPQHF; CDR3 DNA: TGTGCCTGCGGGGATAGCAATCAGCCCCAGCATTTT
V gene: TRBV9; CDR3 length: 15; J gene: TRBJ1-2; D gene: TRBD1; CDR3 protein: CASSPGQGGHYGYTF; CDR3 DNA: TGTGCCAGCAGCCCGGGACAGGGGGGACACTATGGCTACACCTTC
V gene: TRBV21-1; CDR3 length: 17; J gene: TRBJ1-2; D gene: NA; CDR3 protein: CASSAFPHSRANYGYTF; CDR3 DNA: TGTGCCAGCAGCGCTTTCCCCCACAGCAGGGCTAACTATGGCTACACCTTC
V gene: TRBV27; CDR3 length: 16; J gene: TRBJ2-5; D gene: NA; CDR3 protein: CASSLWAREEVETQYF; CDR3 DNA: TGTGCCAGCAGTTTATGGGCCAGGGAGGAGGTGGAGACCCAGTACTTC
V gene: TRBV11-2; CDR3 length: 15; J gene: TRBJ2-7; D gene: TRBD2; CDR3 protein: CASSSWRGGFNEQYF; CDR3 DNA: TGTGCCAGCAGCTCTTGGCGCGGGGGTTTCAACGAGCAGTACTTC
V gene: TRBV28; CDR3 length: 15; J gene: TRBJ2-3; D gene: TRBD1; CDR3 protein: CASSRQGRPTDTQYF; CDR3 DNA: TGTGCCAGCAGTCGACAGGGACGCCCCACAGATACGCAGTATTTT
V gene: TRBV29-1; CDR3 length: 11; J gene: TRBJ1-4; D gene: NA; CDR3 protein: CSVESSGKLFF; CDR3 DNA: TGCAGCGTTGAGTCGAGCGGAAAACTGTTTTTT
V gene: TRBV6-5; CDR3 length: 15; J gene: TRBJ2-4; D gene: NA; CDR3 protein: CASSYWRGRENIQYF; CDR3 DNA: TGTGCCAGCAGTTACTGGCGGGGGCGCGAAAACATTCAGTACTTC
V gene: TRBV19; CDR3 length: 12; J gene: TRBJ2-1; D gene: NA; CDR3 protein: CASSLSGKEQFF; CDR3 DNA: TGTGCCAGTAGCCTCTCGGGGAAGGAGCAGTTCTTC
V gene: TRBV28; CDR3 length: 14; J gene: TRBJ1-3; D gene: NA; CDR3 protein: CASTRTGPGNTIYF; CDR3 DNA: TGTGCCAGCACCAGAACAGGGCCTGGAAACACCATATATTTT
V gene: TRBV5-4; CDR3 length: 15; J gene: TRBJ2-5; D gene: NA; CDR3 protein: CASSLETPTGETQYF; CDR3 DNA: TGTGCCAGCAGCTTGGAAACGCCTACGGGGGAGACCCAGTACTTC
V gene: TRBV7-6; CDR3 length: 15; J gene: TRBJ2-3; D gene: NA; CDR3 protein: CASSFLADPTDTQYF; CDR3 DNA: TGTGCCAGCAGCTTTTTAGCGGACCCTACAGATACGCAGTATTTT
V gene: TRBV7-6; CDR3 length: 18; J gene: TRBJ2-7; D gene: TRBD2; CDR3 protein: CASSLSPSGGFRGNEQYF; CDR3 DNA: TGTGCCAGCAGCTTAAGTCCTAGCGGGGGCTTCCGAGGGAACGAGCAGTACTTC
V gene: TRBV2; CDR3 length: 13; J gene: TRBJ2-7; D gene: NA; CDR3 protein: CASSGGTFYEQYF; CDR3 DNA: TGTGCCAGCTCCGGGGGGACATTCTACGAGCAGTACTTC
V gene: TRBV28; CDR3 length: 15; J gene: TRBJ2-7; D gene: TRBD2; CDR3 protein: CASSSAGTSVGEQYF; CDR3 DNA: TGTGCCAGCAGTTCAGCCGGGACTAGCGTCGGCGAGCAGTACTTC
V gene: TRBV5-1; CDR3 length: 15; J gene: TRBJ2-6; D gene: NA; CDR3 protein: CASSLGGEEANVLTF; CDR3 DNA: TGCGCCAGCAGCTTGGGGGGAGAGGAGGCCAACGTCCTGACTTTC
V gene: TRBV18; CDR3 length: 17; J gene: TRBJ2-2; D gene: NA; CDR3 protein: CASSPILSAGNTGELFF; CDR3 DNA: TGTGCCAGCTCACCGATCCTGTCAGCGGGGAACACCGGGGAGCTGTTTTTT
V gene: TRBV4-3; CDR3 length: 15; J gene: TRBJ1-1; D gene: NA; CDR3 protein: CASSQGSGRNTEAFF; CDR3 DNA: TGCGCCAGCAGCCAAGGATCGGGTCGGAACACTGAAGCTTTCTTT
V gene: TRBV5-4; CDR3 length: 14; J gene: TRBJ2-5; D gene: NA; CDR3 protein: CASTFLGGQETQYF; CDR3 DNA: TGTGCCAGCACCTTCCTTGGAGGGCAAGAGACCCAGTACTTC
V gene: TRBV4-3; CDR3 length: 16; J gene: TRBJ2-7; D gene: NA; CDR3 protein: CASSLSLTGDSYEQYF; CDR3 DNA: TGCGCCAGCAGCCTTAGCCTAACCGGGGATTCCTACGAGCAGTACTTC
V gene: TRBV28; CDR3 length: 12; J gene: TRBJ2-1; D gene: TRBD1; CDR3 protein: CASSPAGQGGFF; CDR3 DNA: TGTGCCAGCAGTCCCGCGGGACAGGGTGGGTTCTTC
V gene: TRBV29-1; CDR3 length: 17; J gene: TRBJ2-2; D gene: TRBD2; CDR3 protein: CSVAPGGAGAHTGELFF; CDR3 DNA: TGCAGCGTTGCGCCGGGAGGCGCGGGAGCCCACACCGGGGAGCTGTTTTTT
V gene: TRBV6-6; CDR3 length: 14; J gene: TRBJ1-1; D gene: NA; CDR3 protein: CASRAGFLNTEAFF; CDR3 DNA: TGTGCCAGCAGAGCAGGGTTCTTGAACACTGAAGCTTTCTTT
V gene: TRBV18; CDR3 length: 14; J gene: TRBJ1-1; D gene: NA; CDR3 protein: CASSPETTNTEAFF; CDR3 DNA: TGTGCCAGCTCACCAGAGACAACGAACACCGAAGCTTTCTTT
V gene: TRBV9; CDR3 length: 19; J gene: TRBJ1-2; D gene: NA; CDR3 protein: CASSLSLRGGVESNYGYTF; CDR3 DNA: TGTGCCAGCAGCCTCTCCCTAAGGGGCGGTGTGGAGTCCAACTATGGCTACACCTTC
V gene: TRBV6-4; CDR3 length: 14; J gene: TRBJ2-2; D gene: NA; CDR3 protein: CASSALASTGELFF; CDR3 DNA: TGTGCCAGCAGCGCCCTCGCCAGCACCGGGGAGCTGTTTTTT
V gene: TRBV18; CDR3 length: 13; J gene: TRBJ1-1; D gene: NA; CDR3 protein: CASSPPRNTEAFF; CDR3 DNA: TGTGCCAGCTCACCACCCCGGAACACTGAAGCTTTCTTT
V gene: TRBV29-1; CDR3 length: 13; J gene: TRBJ2-1; D gene: NA; CDR3 protein: CSLKGTFNNEQFF; CDR3 DNA: TGCAGCCTTAAGGGGACTTTCAACAATGAGCAGTTCTTC
V gene: TRBV5-4; CDR3 length: 15; J gene: TRBJ2-7; D gene: TRBD2; CDR3 protein: CASSWGKSGTYEQYF; CDR3 DNA: TGTGCCAGCAGCTGGGGTAAGAGCGGGACCTACGAGCAGTACTTC